This TCR beta chain was obtained from a study of beta chain features in type 1 diabetes. A few counts support this clone. No antigen is known for it. Germline V CDR1 and CDR2: MNHNY, SVGAGI (reference sequence). The CDR3 is made up of 16 amino acids. Trimming shortened V by 7 bases and J by 1 base, and 17 bases separated the two germline ends. General study findings and limits: People with Type 1 diabetes carried modestly yet significantly shorter TCRB CDR3s in all four CD4+ subsets. HLA effects on TCRB rearrangement stayed unresolved here.

The investigators reverse transcribed all of the isolated RNA, so they sequenced expressed TCRB transcripts. Data came from immunoSEQ multiplex PCR; TCRdb stores just in-frame clones and leaves some out. The data contain roughly 350,000 clones, around 10% of them singletons. This TCR came from a man aged 30-40 years with type 1 diabetes. Sequenced input: central memory CD4+ T cells from blood. The chain carries TRBV6-6 and TRBJ2-1, with TRBD1 as a possible D gene (6 bases). CDR3 protein: CASTEGVLISYNEQFF. In DNA, the CDR3 is TGTGCCAGCACCGAGGGGGTGCTTATTTCCTACAATGAGCAGTTCTTC.